This T cell receptor beta chain comes out of a study of T cell repertoires in cytomegalovirus infection. Study background: The authors relied on CMV epitopes, both recently identified HLA-C-restricted and well-studied HLA-B-restricted. General study findings and limits: Summed frequency of shared TCR beta families picked out CMV carriers who also had the relevant HLA. Ex vivo responses were dominated by HLA-C-restricted CMV-specific TCR beta clonotypes.

Germline values: CDR1 SGHVS, CDR2 FNYEAQ. CDR3 length: 15 residues. Comments on this clonotype: No antigen is known for it. A much larger clone differs by one base, so this may be a read error.

TCRdb recomputed calls from the reads with MiXCR, one row per CDR3 protein. The sample shows fewer than 1,000,000 distinct CDR3 sequences, 30% to 40% of them seen only once. The origin of this receptor is a human donor in good health (CMV status not recorded). Some clones in this sample may be carry-over from other donors' samples. The sequences come from cultured CD8+ T cells from PBMCs, collected from culture after CMV antigen stimulation. The V gene is TRBV7-6, the J gene TRBJ2-2, with TRBD1 as a possible D gene (6 bases). CDR3 nucleotides: TGTGCCAGCAGGCATTCCACAGGGAACCCCGGGGAGCCGTTTTTT. Its translation is CASRHSTGNPGEPFF. The full variable domain, its missing parts supplied by reference TRBV7-6 and TRBJ2-2, is GAGVSQSPRYKVTKRGQDVALRCDPISGHVSLYWYRQALGQGPEFLTYFNYEAQQDKSGLPNDRFSAERPEGSISTLTIQRTEQRDSAMYRCASRHSTGNPGEPFFGEGSRLTVL.